What follows is one T cell receptor (beta chain) and its context. What it binds is not known. This sample was included in a study of immune characteristics of hereditary and idiopathic chronic pancreatitis. Control tissue came from deceased donors without known pancreatic disease. Trimming pared 6 bases from V and 6 bases from J, leaving 15 bases between. Germline V gene data show CDR1 as SGHTA and CDR2 as FQGTGA. This CDR3 region has 13 residues. Sequencing was performed with immunoSEQ multiplex PCR; in TCRdb, only in-frame clones are kept and a portion is missing. The sample contains fewer than 650 clones, 50% to 75% of which appear only once. Study-level findings and limits: Gene families like TRBV10, TRBV19, TRBV23 and TRBV5 were used differently between subtypes. Chronic pancreatitis from alcohol use was left out of the study. Versus controls, both chronic pancreatitis groups showed increased diversity and reduced clonality.

The specimen was pancreas tissue. The chain joins TRBV7-3 to TRBJ2-7; D unclear. The TCR was taken from a human donor who was a deceased organ donor serving as a healthy control. CDR3 residues: CASSPKVGGEQYF. The CDR3 nucleotides read TGTGCCAGCAGTCCAAAGGTGGGCGGCGAGCAGTACTTC. The whole variable domain, remainder taken from reference TRBV7-3 and TRBJ2-7, is GAGVSQTPSNKVTEKGKYVELRCDPISGHTALYWYRQSLGQGPEFLIYFQGTGAADDSGLPNDRFFAVRPEGSVSTLKIQRTERGDSAVYLCASSPKVGGEQYFGPGTRLTVT.